One sample yielded the 11 T cell receptor beta chains listed below, sequenced in a study of blood T cell repertoires in COVID-19. Produced via immunoSEQ multiplex PCR; TCRdb's table is partial and in-frame only. The table has 200,000 to 300,000 clones, about 87% seen once; the top ten hold roughly 3.9%. Sequencing used peripheral blood. The receptors were sampled from a man in his fifties or sixties who had recovered from COVID-19.

J is TRBJ1-6 and V is TRBV29-1; D call uncertain. Trimming pared 4 bases from V and 10 bases from J, leaving 17 bases between. Germline V gene lookup returns CDR1 SQVTM and CDR2 ANQGSEA. CDR3 length: 14 amino acids. The CDR3 region has the DNA TGCAGCGTTGTTGGAGAAATGTGTACCTCACCCCTCCACTTT. This codes for CSVVGEMCTSPLHF.

V and J are TRBV13 and TRBJ1-4; TRBD1 agrees at 7 bases. Unmatched junction bases numbered 11, after V lost 5 bases and J lost 8 bases. This CDR3 has 15 amino acids. Germline-derived CDR1 and CDR2 are PRHDT and FYEKMQ (reference sequence). CDR3: CASSPVQGGREKLFF. CDR3 DNA sequence: TGTGCCAGCAGCCCAGTCCAGGGGGGACGAGAAAAACTGTTTTTT.

The chain joins TRBV5-1 to TRBJ1-4; 8 positions agree with TRBD1. In germline, CDR1 is SGHRS, CDR2 YFSETQ. V lost 4 bases and J lost 8; bases outside the gene matches: 7. The CDR3 totals 14 residues. The CDR3: CASSQDRVEEKLFF. CDR3 bases: TGCGCCAGCAGCCAGGACAGGGTAGAGGAAAAACTGTTTTTT.

V usage is TRBV19 and J usage is TRBJ2-7; the match to TRBD1 covers 9 bases. Germline V gene lookup returns CDR1 LNHDA and CDR2 SQIVND (reference sequence). CDR3 size: 15 residues. V trimming: 1 base; J trimming: 5 bases; junction bases outside the gene matches: 6. The CDR3 region has the DNA TGTGCCAGTAGTATAGGCCCCGGGACAGGGAACGAGCAGTACTTC. Protein sequence: CASSIGPGTGNEQYF.

The J gene is TRBJ2-7, the V gene TRBV19; D gene ambiguous. CDR1 and CDR2 from the germline V gene are LNHDA and SQIVND (reference sequence). The CDR3 is 17 amino acids. The V and J ends lost 4 bases and 3 bases respectively, with 22 bases between them. This CDR3 is CASSTNEAGFLRYEQYF. CDR3 nucleotide sequence: TGTGCCAGTAGTACCAATGAAGCCGGGTTTCTTCGCTACGAGCAGTACTTC.

The J gene is TRBJ2-7, the V gene TRBV6-5; 8 bases agree with TRBD1. CDR3 length: 12 residues. In germline, CDR1 is MNHEY, CDR2 SVGAGI. The junction had 2 bases not matched to a gene; V was cut back by 8 bases and J by 2 bases. CDR3 sequence (DNA): TGTGCCAGCGACAGGGGCCCCTACGAGCAGTACTTC. Protein product: CASDRGPYEQYF.

This chain uses TRBV13 with TRBJ2-7; D uncertain. Germline CDR1 reads PRHDT; CDR2 reads FYEKMQ (reference sequence). V was pared by 5 bases and J by 7 bases, with 15 bases between. The CDR3 has 13 residues. In DNA form, the CDR3 reads TGTGCCAGCAGCAAAACCCGACTCGGGGAGCAGTACTTC. Its protein product is CASSKTRLGEQYF.

The chain is built from TRBV3-1 (or the pseudogene TRBV3-2) and TRBJ2-7; D unclear. Deletions cut 3 bases from V and 0 bases from J, with 3 bases between. Per germline, CDR1 LGHDT and CDR2 YNNKEL (reference sequence). The CDR3 contains 12 residues. This chain's CDR3 is CASSQSSYEQYF. As DNA, the CDR3 is TGTGCCAGCAGCCAGAGCTCCTACGAGCAGTACTTC.

V usage is TRBV10-3 and J usage is TRBJ2-7; 9 nucleotides line up with TRBD2. The CDR3 is 17 amino acids. Germline CDR1 is ENHRY and CDR2 is SYGVKD. The V gene end was trimmed by 0 bases and the J gene end by 0 bases; junction bases not matched to a gene: 6. CDR3 nucleotide sequence: TGTGCCATCAGTGAGTCGATCGCGGGGGGGTACTCCTACGAGCAGTACTTC. It encodes CAISESIAGGYSYEQYF.

V and J are TRBV3-1 (or the pseudogene TRBV3-2) and TRBJ1-2; no definite D call. The germline V gene has CDR1 LGHDT and CDR2 YNNKEL (reference sequence). V dropped 0 bases and J dropped 3 bases, with 11 bases sitting between them. The CDR3 loop spans 15 amino acids. The CDR3 here is CASSQDVRRYYGYTF. The CDR3 nucleotides read TGTGCCAGCAGCCAAGATGTACGGAGATACTATGGCTACACCTTC.

This sequence joins TRBV7-3 and TRBJ1-2; D is uncertain. From germline, CDR1 is SGHTA and CDR2 FQGTGA. This CDR3 has 11 amino acids. Trimming removed 4 bases from V and 7 bases from J, with 7 bases in between. CDR3 nucleotide sequence: TGTGCCAGCAGCTCCGGAGGTGGCTACACCTTC. This sequence encodes CASSSGGGYTF.